This entry lists 32 T cell receptor beta chains sequenced from one sample in a study of T cell changes during pregnancy in multiple sclerosis. Assay: immunoSEQ multiplex PCR; the TCRdb copy retains only in-frame clones and omits some. The top ten hold roughly 0.45% of the sample, which has approximately 120,000 clones, 95% to 98% seen once. The material was peripheral blood, obtained after pregnancy. These receptors were obtained from a female donor with multiple sclerosis, enrolled in a pregnancy study.

This rearrangement joins TRBV29-1 to TRBJ2-3, with D possibly being TRBD2 (6 bases). This CDR3 spans 14 amino acids. Germline V lookup: CDR1 SQVTM, CDR2 ANQGSEA. Trimming took 5 bases from V and 0 from J, leaving 12 bases between them. In nucleotides, the CDR3 is TGCAGCGTTCGGGCGGGACCCAGCACAGATACGCAGTATTTT. Protein sequence: CSVRAGPSTDTQYF.

This chain joins TRBV9 and TRBJ2-3; tentative D call: TRBD2 (6 bases). The germline V and J ends were trimmed by 3 bases and 2 bases, with 13 bases remaining between them. This CDR3 comprises 15 residues. From germline, CDR1 is SGDLS and CDR2 YYNGEE. CDR3 amino acids: CASSEGDFFTDTQYF. The CDR3 nucleotides read TGTGCCAGCAGCGAAGGGGACTTCTTCACAGATACGCAGTATTTT. Full variable domain (remainder filled in from reference TRBV9 and TRBJ2-3): DSGVTQTPKHLITATGQRVTLRCSPRSGDLSVYWYQQSLDQGLQFLIQYYNGEERAKGNILERFSAQQFPDLHSELNLSSLELGDSALYFCASSEGDFFTDTQYFGPGTRLTVL.

Regarding this clone: The same CDR3 is also encoded by other DNA sequences in this sample. The V and J genes are TRBV7-2 and TRBJ2-1; the match to TRBD2 covers 7 bases. This CDR3 has 15 residues. J was trimmed by 4 bases and V by 5 bases; bases with no gene match: 8. Germline CDR1 SGHTA, CDR2 FQGNSA. The CDR3: CASSPPGLTYNEQFF. CDR3 nucleotide sequence: TGTGCCAGCAGCCCGCCGGGACTAACATACAATGAGCAGTTCTTC.

The chain is built from TRBV20-1 and TRBJ1-2, with D tentatively TRBD1 (5 bases). Germline loops: CDR1 DFQATT, CDR2 SNEGSKA (reference sequence). V was clipped by 7 bases and J by 8 bases, with 14 bases between them. CDR3 size: 11 residues. The CDR3 coding sequence is TGCAGTGGCCCAAGGGGCGAAGGCTACACCTTC. Amino acid sequence: CSGPRGEGYTF.

V is TRBV9 and J is TRBJ2-1; 10 bases align to TRBD2. The V gene's germline CDR1 is SGDLS and CDR2 YYNGEE. V was pared by 6 bases and J by 4 bases, with 7 bases of the junction left unmatched. CDR3 length: 15 amino acids. Written as DNA, the CDR3 is TGTGCCAGCACGTCTAGCGGGAGTTCATACAATGAGCAGTTCTTC. It encodes CASTSSGSSYNEQFF.

The chain is built from TRBV2 and TRBJ1-2, with D unclear. Germline V gives CDR1 SNHLY, CDR2 FYNNEI. V shed 4 bases and J shed 8 bases, with 14 bases lying between them. The CDR3 extends over 13 amino acids. CDR3 sequence reads: CASSGFLGDGYTF. In nucleotides, the CDR3 is TGTGCCAGCAGTGGTTTTCTGGGCGACGGCTACACCTTC.

The rearrangement links TRBV6-1 to TRBJ2-2; 11 bases align to TRBD1. This CDR3 comprises 18 residues. J gave up 5 bases and V 4 bases, and 12 bases lay outside the gene matches. Germline assignment: CDR1 MNHNS and CDR2 SASEGT. CDR3 residues: CASSGSGTGGLGTGELFF. CDR3 nucleotide sequence: TGTGCCAGCAGTGGGTCCGGGACAGGGGGTCTCGGGACCGGGGAGCTGTTTTTT.

The chain uses TRBV6-5 and TRBJ2-1; D may be TRBD2 (6 bases). The V end was cut by 2 bases, the J end by 8 bases, with 10 bases between. CDR1 is MNHEY, CDR2 SVGAGI, per germline. The CDR3 sequence is 13 residues long. CDR3: CASSYRTIDEQFF. CDR3 DNA sequence: TGTGCCAGCAGTTACCGGACTATTGATGAGCAGTTCTTC.

The chain has TRBV4-1 and TRBJ2-7, with 11 bases matching TRBD1. The length of the CDR3 is 15 residues. The germline gives CDR1 MGHRA, CDR2 YSYEKL. J lost 3 bases, V lost 2 bases, and 3 bases had no gene match. Here the CDR3 reads CASSQPGTGGYEQYF. Written as DNA, the CDR3 is TGCGCCAGCAGCCAACCCGGGACAGGGGGCTACGAGCAGTACTTC.

The chain is built from TRBV7-6 and TRBJ1-3; maybe TRBD1 (5 bases). The CDR3 is 12 residues long. Germline V gene data show CDR1 as SGHVS and CDR2 as FNYEAQ. With 5 bases removed from V and 11 bases from J, the gap between germline ends came to 13 bases. The CDR3 nucleotides are TGTGCCAGCAGCCCCCAAGGGGTCGCCATATATTTT. This translates into CASSPQGVAIYF.

V gene TRBV7-2 combines with J gene TRBJ2-1; perhaps TRBD1 as D (6 bases). CDR1 and CDR2 from the germline V gene are SGHTA and FQGNSA. The CDR3 runs 13 residues. Trimming cost V 5 bases and J 8 bases, with 13 bases left between them. DNA for the CDR3: TGTGCCAGCAGCGAGGGGGAATGGTATGAGCAGTTCTTC. Its translation is CASSEGEWYEQFF.

The V and J genes are TRBV5-1 and TRBJ2-5, with no clear D. The CDR3 consists of 13 residues. The V end lost 0 bases, the J end lost 1 base, and 4 bases lay between the germline ends. Germline CDR1 reads SGHRS; CDR2 reads YFSETQ. CDR3 nucleotides: TGCGCCAGCAGCTTGGGTATCCAAGAGACCCAGTACTTC. Amino acids: CASSLGIQETQYF. The full variable domain, with the rest looked up from reference TRBV5-1 and TRBJ2-5, is KAGVTQTPRYLIKTRGQQVTLSCSPISGHRSVSWYQQTPGQGLQFLFEYFSETQRNKGNFPGRFSGRQFSNSRSEMNVSTLELGDSALYLCASSLGIQETQYFGPGTRLLVL.

In nucleotides, the CDR3 is TGTGCCAGCAGGAGGGGGGGGCATCAGCCCCAGCATTTT. Residues: CASRRGGHQPQHF. The chain couples TRBV28 to TRBJ1-5; TRBD1 might be the D (6 bases). This CDR3 is built from 13 residues. V was shortened by 6 bases and J by 5 bases, with 11 bases between the two germline ends. Germline V gives CDR1 MDHEN, CDR2 SYDVKM.

This clone has a count of ten or more. CDR3 sequence (DNA): TGCGCCAGCAGCCATGTCATGAACACTGAAGCTTTCTTT. It yields the protein CASSHVMNTEAFF. The rearrangement links TRBV5-1 to TRBJ1-1; D is unclear. Trimming cost V 4 bases and J 0 bases, with 7 bases left between them. Germline V CDR1 and CDR2: SGHRS, YFSETQ. The CDR3 spans 13 residues.

This chain uses TRBV7-3 with TRBJ2-1; maybe TRBD2 (5 bases). The CDR3 runs to 13 residues. Germline values: CDR1 SGHTA, CDR2 FQGTGA. The V and J ends lost 5 bases and 9 bases respectively, with 14 bases between them. In DNA form, the CDR3 reads TGTGCCAGCAGCCTCCCGAAGGCGGGTGAGCAGTTCTTC. The encoded protein is CASSLPKAGEQFF.

This clone appeared a single time. The rearrangement uses TRBV6-5 and TRBJ1-1; 7 bases align to TRBD1. CDR3 length equals 14 residues. CDR1 is MNHEY, CDR2 SVGAGI, per germline. Trimming removed 4 bases from V and 7 bases from J; junction bases left unmatched: 9. The CDR3 here is CASSSQGVKVEAFF. Written as DNA, the CDR3 is TGTGCCAGCAGTTCCCAGGGGGTAAAAGTTGAAGCTTTCTTT.

The chain has TRBV11-2 and TRBJ2-7; D perhaps matches TRBD2 (5 bases). V lost 5 bases, J lost 7 bases, and 18 bases lay in between. Germline values: CDR1 SGHAT, CDR2 FQNNGV. This CDR3 is 14 amino acids long. This chain's CDR3 is CASSPPYRTREQYF. Written as DNA, the CDR3 is TGTGCCAGCAGCCCCCCCTATAGAACTAGGGAGCAGTACTTC.

The chain combines TRBV4-1 with TRBJ1-4; D gene unclear. This CDR3 is 12 amino acids long. V shed 0 bases and J shed 8 bases, with 4 bases lying between them. The V gene's germline CDR1 is MGHRA and CDR2 YSYEKL. CDR3 nucleotide sequence: TGCGCCAGCAGCCAAGATCTAGAAAAACTGTTTTTT. It specifies CASSQDLEKLFF.

This sequence joins TRBV5-6 and TRBJ1-2, with 10 bases lining up with TRBD1. The V and J ends lost 2 bases and 3 bases, in that order; junction bases with no gene match: 1. This CDR3 comprises 14 residues. CDR1 and CDR2 (germline): SGHDT, YYEEEE. The DNA for the CDR3 is TGTGCCAGCAGCTTCGGGACAGGGGACTATGGCTACACCTTC. Its protein is CASSFGTGDYGYTF.

This CDR3 is CASSESKGPQPQHF. CDR3 coding DNA: TGTGCCAGCAGTGAATCTAAGGGGCCGCAGCCCCAGCATTTT. This chain links TRBV6-1 with TRBJ1-5, with D tentatively TRBD1 (5 bases). Per germline, CDR1 MNHNS and CDR2 SASEGT. Trimming removed 2 bases from V and 7 bases from J, with 12 bases in between. This CDR3 comprises 14 residues.

V usage is TRBV27 and J usage is TRBJ2-7; the D gene is possibly TRBD1 (6 bases). V lost 6 bases to trimming and J lost 2 bases, with 11 bases between them. The CDR3 totals 13 residues. Germline assignment: CDR1 MNHEY and CDR2 SMNVEV (reference sequence). CDR3 nucleotides: TGTGCCAGCAGCCCTAGGGGGACCTACGAGCAGTACTTC. This codes for CASSPRGTYEQYF.

The chain is built from TRBV29-1 and TRBJ2-1, with D possibly being TRBD1 (6 bases). Per germline, CDR1 SQVTM and CDR2 ANQGSEA. CDR3 length equals 13 residues. V was pared by 3 bases and J by 4 bases, with 10 bases between. In DNA, the CDR3 is TGCAGCGTTGAGGGGGCTAGTTACAATGAGCAGTTCTTC. Its protein product is CSVEGASYNEQFF.

The chain joins TRBV28 to TRBJ2-7; D is possibly TRBD2 (7 bases). V was shortened by 5 bases and J by 7 bases, with 21 bases between the two germline ends. This CDR3 is 15 amino acids long. Per the germline V gene, CDR1 is MDHEN and CDR2 is SYDVKM. This chain's CDR3 is CASSIMGAGEWEQYF. For the CDR3, the DNA is TGTGCCAGCAGTATTATGGGGGCGGGAGAATGGGAGCAGTACTTC.

The J gene is TRBJ2-7, the V gene TRBV5-1, with TRBD2 matching over 13 bases. Losses at the gene ends were 3 bases for V and 2 bases for J; bases not matched to a gene: 5. The germline V gene encodes CDR1 SGHRS and CDR2 YFSETQ. The CDR3 covers 16 residues. The CDR3 region has the DNA TGCGCCAGCAGCTCGGGACTAGCGGGACTGGCCTACGAGCAGTACTTC. Amino acids: CASSSGLAGLAYEQYF.

This chain links TRBV5-4 with TRBJ1-1, with 7 bases that match TRBD1. The CDR3 loop spans 13 amino acids. V lost 4 bases and J lost 5; bases outside the gene matches: 5. Germline-derived CDR1 and CDR2 are SGHNT and YYREEE (reference sequence). DNA for the CDR3: TGTGCCAGCAGCCCAAAACAGGGGACTGAAGCTTTCTTT. It yields the protein CASSPKQGTEAFF.

The rearrangement joins TRBV27 to TRBJ2-2; 12 bases are a match to TRBD2. The length of the CDR3 is 16 residues. V trimming: 3 bases; J trimming: 6 bases; junction bases outside the gene matches: 5. Germline V gene lookup returns CDR1 MNHEY and CDR2 SMNVEV (reference sequence). In DNA form, the CDR3 reads TGTGCCAGCAGTTTCCTTCTAGCGGGAGGGCCCGGGGAGCTGTTTTTT. This encodes CASSFLLAGGPGELFF.

The V call is TRBV6-1, the J call TRBJ1-5; a possible D gene is TRBD1 (5 bases). Germline loops: CDR1 MNHNS, CDR2 SASEGT. This CDR3 is built from 16 residues. V lost 4 bases, J lost 3 bases, and 16 bases lay in between. In DNA form, the CDR3 reads TGTGCCAGCAGTGGACTAGACGGGACCTACAATCAGCCCCAGCATTTT. Protein: CASSGLDGTYNQPQHF.

The rearrangement uses TRBV4-2 and TRBJ1-2; 7 bases map to TRBD1. This CDR3 is built from 15 residues. Germline CDR1 LGHNA, CDR2 YNFKEQ. Trimming removed 2 bases from V and 3 bases from J; junction bases left unmatched: 6. CDR3 DNA sequence: TGTGCCAGCAGCCAATGGCAGGGGGAGGACTATGGCTACACCTTC. Translation: CASSQWQGEDYGYTF.

The V and J genes are TRBV5-5 and TRBJ2-2; perhaps TRBD2 as D (6 bases). Trimming shortened V by 0 bases and J by 4 bases, and 13 bases separated the two germline ends. The CDR3 sequence is 16 residues long. Germline V lookup: CDR1 SGHKS, CDR2 YYEKEE (reference sequence). In nucleotides, the CDR3 is TGTGCCAGCAGCTTGGTCGGGGGTATGGGCACCGGGGAGCTGTTTTTT. As protein: CASSLVGGMGTGELFF.

The rearrangement links TRBV5-1 to TRBJ2-5; D gene uncertain. This CDR3 comprises 14 residues. Germline CDR1 and CDR2: SGHRS and YFSETQ. Trimming pared 0 bases from V and 5 bases from J, leaving 11 bases between. CDR3 nucleotide sequence: TGCGCCAGCAGCTTGGCAACGTTCCGGGAGACCCAGTACTTC. It codes for CASSLATFRETQYF. The whole variable domain, remainder taken from reference TRBV5-1 and TRBJ2-5, is KAGVTQTPRYLIKTRGQQVTLSCSPISGHRSVSWYQQTPGQGLQFLFEYFSETQRNKGNFPGRFSGRQFSNSRSEMNVSTLELGDSALYLCASSLATFRETQYFGPGTRLLVL.

The chain joins TRBV7-2 to TRBJ2-1, with D possibly TRBD2 on 5 matching bases. Germline lookup yields CDR1 SGHTA and CDR2 FQGNSA. Trimming removed 0 bases at V and 7 bases at J, with 13 bases between. This CDR3 region has 15 residues. CDR3 DNA: TGTGCCAGCAGCTTAGCCACGACTCCGGGGAATGAGCAGTTCTTC. Its protein product is CASSLATTPGNEQFF.

CDR3 sequence reads: CASSQLGQGVGEQYF. The CDR3 nucleotides read TGTGCCAGCAGCCAACTAGGACAGGGGGTGGGCGAGCAGTACTTC. The chain combines TRBV14 with TRBJ2-7; 10 bases fit TRBD1. The CDR3 runs 15 residues. The germline V gene has CDR1 SGHDN and CDR2 FVKESK. With V trimmed by 2 bases and J by 6 bases, 7 bases remained unmatched.